This T cell receptor (beta chain) came from a study of CD4 T cells in relation to SARS-CoV-2 and coronaviruses. As for the study in general: PBMCs were cultured with antigen for approximately nine days before TCR beta sequencing.

Unexposed donor CD4+ T cells date from about 2011-2019, before the COVID-19 pandemic. The cells were cultured for about ten days before CD4+ T cells were isolated. Fresh IL-2 medium replaced half the medium on days 3 and 7. As for this clone: The target antigen is unknown.

The repertoire was sequenced with immunoSEQ multiplex PCR; TCRdb's copy has only in-frame clones and lacks some. The sample has roughly 25,000 clones, around 78% seen once; the top ten hold 20% to 25%. The CDR3 has 19 residues. V dropped 1 base and J dropped 0 bases, with 20 bases sitting between them. Germline V gene lookup returns CDR1 LGHNA and CDR2 YSLEER. The sequencing sample was made of CD4+ T cells from PBMCs, cultured in vitro. This receptor was obtained from a human donor in good health. The rearrangement joins TRBV4-3 to TRBJ2-3; a possible D gene is TRBD2 (6 bases). The CDR3 region has the DNA TGCGCCAGCAGCCAAGGGGCTAGCGCCGAGGTGGCTAGCACAGATACGCAGTATTTT. Translated, it gives CASSQGASAEVASTDTQYF.